This passage covers 32 T cell receptor beta chains from one sample sequenced in a study of blood T cell repertoires in COVID-19. Clones were sequenced by immunoSEQ multiplex PCR, and TCRdb holds only the in-frame ones, with some missing. The sample has about 49,000 clones; over 75% are singletons. The sequencing sample was made of peripheral blood. The receptors stem from a human donor in a cohort sampled during active COVID-19.

The chain has TRBV18 and TRBJ2-7; D is perhaps TRBD2 (6 bases). This CDR3 contains 14 residues. With 0 bases removed from V and 3 bases from J, the gap between germline ends came to 9 bases. Germline V lookup: CDR1 KGHSH, CDR2 LQKENI. The CDR3: CASSPPGGGYEQYF. CDR3 coding DNA: TGTGCCAGCTCACCACCCGGGGGAGGCTACGAGCAGTACTTC.

The rearrangement uses TRBV7-3 and TRBJ2-1, with 7 bases aligning to TRBD2. This CDR3 region has 14 residues. With V trimmed by 6 bases and J by 9 bases, 11 bases remained unmatched. Per the germline V gene, CDR1 is SGHTA and CDR2 is FQGTGA. The CDR3 sequence is CASRLRAGEGEQFF. The CDR3 nucleotides are TGTGCCAGCAGACTTCGGGCGGGAGAGGGTGAGCAGTTCTTC.

The genes are TRBV19 and TRBJ2-1, with 10 nucleotides matching TRBD2. Losses at the gene ends were 5 bases for V and 3 bases for J; bases not matched to a gene: 19. Germline lookup yields CDR1 LNHDA and CDR2 SQIVND (reference sequence). The length of the CDR3 is 20 residues. The CDR3 region has the DNA TGTGCCAGTAGTTCCTCGGTCCCAGGGCTAGCGGGAGTTCGCTACAATGAGCAGTTCTTC. Translation: CASSSSVPGLAGVRYNEQFF. Full variable domain (rest looked up from reference TRBV19 and TRBJ2-1): DGGITQSPKYLFRKEGQNVTLSCEQNLNHDAMYWYRQDPGQGLRLIYYSQIVNDFQKGDIAEGYSVSREKKESFPLTVTSAQKNPTAFYLCASSSSVPGLAGVRYNEQFFGPGTRLTVL.

This clone was seen more than once but under ten times. In DNA form, the CDR3 reads TGCGCCAGCAGCCAATCAGTGACCTACGAGCAGTACTTC. Encoded protein: CASSQSVTYEQYF. The chain employs TRBV4-1 and TRBJ2-7; D gene uncertain. The CDR3 has 13 residues. CDR1 and CDR2 from the germline V gene are MGHRA and YSYEKL. V lost 2 bases and J lost 2, with 7 bases in between.

This clone was counted between two and nine times. V is TRBV11-2 and J is TRBJ2-7; D not certain. The V and J ends lost 7 bases and 0 bases respectively, with 10 bases between them. This CDR3 is 13 amino acids long. The germline CDR1 and CDR2 sequences are SGHAT and FQNNGV. In DNA, the CDR3 is TGTGCCAGCAAGTTTAGCAGCTCCTACGAGCAGTACTTC. Protein: CASKFSSSYEQYF.

V usage is TRBV30 and J usage is TRBJ1-2; 10 bases match TRBD1. Germline CDR1 GTSNPN, CDR2 SVGIG (reference sequence). CDR3 size: 16 residues. V lost 3 bases to trimming and J lost 2 bases; unmatched junction nucleotides: 9. CDR3 loop: CAWRPRLGQGNYGYTF. CDR3 sequence (DNA): TGTGCCTGGAGGCCTCGACTGGGACAGGGGAACTATGGCTACACCTTC.

This clone occurred a few times. The chain recombines TRBV9 with TRBJ2-1; 11 nucleotides align to TRBD2. This CDR3 contains 15 residues. The V gene's germline CDR1 is SGDLS and CDR2 YYNGEE. Trimming cost V 3 bases and J 8 bases; bases outside gene matches: 7. CDR3 DNA: TGTGCCAGCAGCGAAACTAGCGGGGGAGTGGATGAGCAGTTCTTC. Translated, it gives CASSETSGGVDEQFF.

The chain recombines TRBV30 with TRBJ1-4; TRBD1 matches at 9 bases. There are 13 residues in the CDR3. From germline, CDR1 is GTSNPN and CDR2 SVGIG (reference sequence). J lost 7 bases, V lost 1 base, and 1 base had no gene match. CDR3 in DNA: TGTGCCTGGAGTGGACAGGGGGGTGAAAAACTGTTTTTT. Translating it yields CAWSGQGGEKLFF.

This rearrangement joins TRBV4-3 to TRBJ2-2; possibly TRBD2 for D (5 bases). The CDR3 consists of 16 residues. Germline V CDR1 and CDR2: LGHNA, YSLEER. Trimming cost V 0 bases and J 6 bases, with 14 bases left between them. The CDR3 region is CASSQDPIPRAGELFF. The DNA for the CDR3 is TGCGCCAGCAGCCAAGATCCAATCCCGAGGGCCGGGGAGCTGTTTTTT.

This clone was observed a few times. V and J are TRBV7-3 and TRBJ1-3; TRBD1 agrees at 8 bases. The CDR3 extends over 15 amino acids. Germline CDR1 is SGHTA and CDR2 is FQGTGA. With 5 bases clipped from V and 3 bases from J, the junction kept 6 bases outside the gene matches. CDR3 DNA sequence: TGTGCCAGCAGCGTTGACAGGGGTAGTGGAAACACCATATATTTT. Its protein is CASSVDRGSGNTIYF.

V usage is TRBV6-5 and J usage is TRBJ2-1; tentatively, D is TRBD2 (6 bases). The germline V gene has CDR1 MNHEY and CDR2 SVGAGI. V gave up 4 bases and J gave up 8 bases, with 15 bases separating them. The CDR3 length is 14 residues. The CDR3 spells CASSWDSSSDEQFF. The CDR3 DNA follows: TGTGCCAGCAGTTGGGACTCTTCGTCGGATGAGCAGTTCTTC.

The chain has TRBV29-1 and TRBJ2-7, with 10 bases fitting TRBD2. There are 14 residues in the CDR3. The germline V gene has CDR1 SQVTM and CDR2 ANQGSEA. After removal of 6 bases from V and 4 bases from J, the junction contained 9 bases not matched to a gene. The DNA of the CDR3 is TGCAGCGTAAACGGGGCTAGCGGGAGTTACGAGCAGTACTTC. Encoded protein: CSVNGASGSYEQYF.

The chain uses TRBV7-9 and TRBJ2-1; D ambiguous. V was trimmed by 7 bases and J by 5 bases, leaving 6 bases between them. The CDR3 has 11 amino acids. Germline V lookup: CDR1 SEHNR, CDR2 FQNEAQ (reference sequence). CDR3 amino acids: CASTLHNEQFF. In DNA form, the CDR3 reads TGTGCCAGCACTCTTCACAATGAGCAGTTCTTC.

The chain employs TRBV7-2 and TRBJ2-7; 10 bases match TRBD2. CDR1 and CDR2 from the germline V gene are SGHTA and FQGNSA. With V trimmed by 2 bases and J by 2 bases, 6 bases remained unmatched. The CDR3 has 16 residues. DNA of the CDR3: TGTGCCAGCAGCTTAATCCTAGCGGGGGATACCTACGAGCAGTACTTC. Translation: CASSLILAGDTYEQYF.

This clone was seen at least ten times. J is TRBJ2-3 and V is TRBV2, with TRBD2 matching over 7 bases. In germline, CDR1 is SNHLY, CDR2 FYNNEI. This CDR3 spans 16 amino acids. V lost 8 bases to trimming and J lost 2 bases; unmatched junction nucleotides: 13. The CDR3 sequence is CASRKGSSGVTDTQYF. The CDR3 coding sequence is TGTGCCAGCCGTAAGGGATCAAGCGGGGTCACAGATACGCAGTATTTT.

The chain uses TRBV6-5 and TRBJ1-2, with a weak D call TRBD1 (5 bases). The V end lost 7 bases, the J end lost 1 base, and 10 bases lay between the germline ends. The CDR3 runs 13 residues. CDR1 is MNHEY and CDR2 is SVGAGI in the germline V gene. The CDR3 DNA sequence: TGTGCCAGCAACGGGGGTTATAACTATGGCTACACCTTC. It is translated as CASNGGYNYGYTF.

The chain employs TRBV14 and TRBJ2-7; 9 bases align to TRBD1. The V gene end was trimmed by 4 bases and the J gene end by 2 bases; junction bases not matched to a gene: 0. This CDR3 region has 13 residues. Per germline, CDR1 SGHDN and CDR2 FVKESK. The CDR3 DNA reads as TGTGCCAGCAGCCGGGACAGGGCCTACGAGCAGTACTTC. This codes for CASSRDRAYEQYF.

This rearrangement joins TRBV11-3 to TRBJ1-1; D possibly corresponds to TRBD1 (5 bases). The germline V gene has CDR1 SGHNT and CDR2 YENEEA. Trimming pared 3 bases from V and 0 bases from J, leaving 5 bases between. The CDR3 covers 13 residues. The CDR3 DNA is TGTGCCAGCAGCTTGGACATGAACACTGAAGCTTTCTTT. Residues: CASSLDMNTEAFF.

The genes are TRBV6-5 and TRBJ2-5; TRBD1 matches at 9 bases. The germline V gene has CDR1 MNHEY and CDR2 SVGAGI. V was pared by 7 bases and J by 2 bases, with 8 bases of the junction left unmatched. The CDR3 runs 15 residues. CDR3 sequence (DNA): TGTGCCAGCAATCAACAGGGGGCGGGACAAGAGACCCAGTACTTC. Encoded protein: CASNQQGAGQETQYF.

This chain uses TRBV7-2 with TRBJ2-1; the D gene is possibly TRBD1 (5 bases). Germline-derived CDR1 and CDR2 are SGHTA and FQGNSA. The germline V and J ends were trimmed by 3 bases and 10 bases, with 13 bases remaining between them. This CDR3 has 13 residues. The CDR3 loop is CASSFGHRREQFF. The CDR3 region has the DNA TGTGCCAGCAGCTTTGGACACCGCAGAGAGCAGTTCTTC.

V usage is TRBV2 and J usage is TRBJ1-3; 7 bases agree with TRBD1. J was trimmed by 0 bases and V by 5 bases; bases with no gene match: 1. Germline CDR1 is SNHLY and CDR2 is FYNNEI. The CDR3 is 14 residues long. CDR3 coding DNA: TGTGCCAGCAGTCGACAGGGCTCTGGAAACACCATATATTTT. Translated, it gives CASSRQGSGNTIYF.

The CDR3 DNA is TGTGCCAGCAGGGGGACAGGGGACTTGGGCTACACCTTC. It encodes CASRGTGDLGYTF. V gene TRBV28 combines with J gene TRBJ1-2; TRBD1 matches at 10 bases. The length of the CDR3 is 13 residues. V trimming: 6 bases; J trimming: 8 bases; junction bases outside the gene matches: 6. Germline CDR1 reads MDHEN; CDR2 reads SYDVKM.

J is TRBJ2-7 and V is TRBV20-1; D is undetermined. The ends were cut back, 6 bases at V and 6 bases at J, with 18 bases in the middle. The length of the CDR3 is 13 residues. Germline V gives CDR1 DFQATT, CDR2 SNEGSKA (reference sequence). CDR3 sequence reads: CSASNALGSEQYF. As DNA, the CDR3 is TGCAGTGCGAGTAACGCATTGGGCTCCGAGCAGTACTTC.

The J gene is TRBJ2-7, the V gene TRBV3-1 (or the pseudogene TRBV3-2); the match to TRBD1 covers 9 bases. Germline V gives CDR1 LGHDT, CDR2 YNNKEL (reference sequence). V dropped 6 bases and J dropped 5; count of bases not matched to a gene: 11. The CDR3 totals 15 residues. In DNA, the CDR3 is TGTGCCAGCAGGGCAACCGGGACAGGGCATGACGAGCAGTACTTC. Amino acids: CASRATGTGHDEQYF.

This chain connects TRBV18 to TRBJ2-2; D not certain. Trimming removed 0 bases from V and 6 bases from J, with 8 bases in between. The germline CDR1 and CDR2 sequences are KGHSH and LQKENI. The CDR3 has 14 amino acids. The CDR3 nucleotides are TGTGCCAGCTCACCACCTAGCTTCGCCGGGGAGCTGTTTTTT. It yields the protein CASSPPSFAGELFF. Full variable domain (missing parts from reference TRBV18 and TRBJ2-2): NAGVMQNPRHLVRRRGQEARLRCSPMKGHSHVYWYRQLPEEGLKFMVYLQKENIIDESGMPKERFSAEFPKEGPSILRIQQVVRGDSAAYFCASSPPSFAGELFFGEGSRLTVL.

The genes are TRBV28 and TRBJ2-5; 11 nucleotides agree with TRBD2. This CDR3 has 16 residues. The germline gives CDR1 MDHEN, CDR2 SYDVKM. With V trimmed by 10 bases and J by 2 bases, 12 bases remained unmatched. CDR3 in DNA: TGTGCCACCTTTCCCCCGGGACTAGCGGTGCAAGAGACCCAGTACTTC. Protein sequence: CATFPPGLAVQETQYF.

This clone was counted once. The V call is TRBV5-1, the J call TRBJ2-1; possible D gene TRBD1, 6 bases. CDR1 SGHRS and CDR2 YFSETQ come from the germline V gene. The germline V and J ends were trimmed by 0 bases and 10 bases, with 20 bases remaining between them. The CDR3 is 16 amino acids. This CDR3 is CASSLAVGGRGQEQFF. The CDR3 nucleotides read TGCGCCAGCAGCTTGGCGGTCGGTGGCAGGGGCCAGGAGCAGTTCTTC.

A few counts support this clone. The chain recombines TRBV7-2 with TRBJ2-5; D gene unclear. Looked up from germline, CDR1 is SGHTA and CDR2 is FQGNSA. Deletions cut 1 base from V and 5 bases from J, with 8 bases between. The CDR3 is 13 residues long. This CDR3 reads CASSLEFEETQYF. DNA for the CDR3: TGTGCCAGCAGCTTAGAGTTTGAGGAGACCCAGTACTTC.

CDR3 DNA sequence: TGTGCCAGCAGCTCTACAGGGAGAATCAGCGAGCAGTACTTC. Protein sequence: CASSSTGRISEQYF. The chain links TRBV7-2 to TRBJ2-7; D possibly corresponds to TRBD1 (6 bases). Trimming took 4 bases from V and 6 from J, leaving 16 bases between them. The CDR3 totals 14 residues. The germline gives CDR1 SGHTA, CDR2 FQGNSA.

The chain employs TRBV28 and TRBJ1-1; weak D call: TRBD1 (6 bases). The V end lost 4 bases, the J end lost 1 base, and 16 bases lay between the germline ends. The CDR3 is 16 residues long. Germline CDR1 and CDR2: MDHEN and SYDVKM. The CDR3 DNA reads TGTGCCAGCAGTTCCCCCTCGACAGGATCGAACACTGAAGCTTTCTTT. It encodes CASSSPSTGSNTEAFF.

The CDR3 reads CASSYDDRASTEAFF. In DNA, the CDR3 is TGTGCCAGCAGTTACGACGACAGGGCGAGTACTGAAGCTTTCTTT. V usage is TRBV6-5 and J usage is TRBJ1-1, with TRBD1 matching over 7 bases. The CDR3 has 15 residues. The V segment lost 2 bases and the J segment 5 bases; nucleotides outside the gene matches: 8. The germline V gene has CDR1 MNHEY and CDR2 SVGAGI.

This chain links TRBV5-4 with TRBJ1-1; TRBD1 is a possible D gene (5 bases). The CDR3 spans 15 residues. Germline V gene data show CDR1 as SGHNT and CDR2 as YYREEE (reference sequence). The V and J ends lost 0 bases and 3 bases respectively, with 12 bases between them. CDR3 amino acids: CASSLGGALDTEAFF. CDR3 in DNA: TGTGCCAGCAGCTTGGGTGGGGCCCTTGACACTGAAGCTTTCTTT.